These 6 T cell receptor beta chains originate from one sample sequenced in a study of T cell responses to AZD1222 COVID-19 vaccine (dated by TCRdb to the early 2020s). Receptor libraries were prepared by the immunoSEQ multiplex PCR assay. Held by TCRdb, this immuneACCESS table contains in-frame sequences only and omits some clones. Under half of the omission traces to an unresolved V gene where checked; the cause of the rest is unknown. A total of over 120,000 clones appear in this sample, roughly 90% of them only once. The top ten hold approximately 4.8% of the sample. The time point label, read with the paper, signifies: baseline before first vaccination. This material consisted of peripheral blood, taken on day 0 of AZD1222 vaccination. Receptors originate from an adult in good health.

This chain joins TRBV19 and TRBJ2-7; TRBD1 is a possible D gene (6 bases). The ends were cut back, 5 bases at V and 3 bases at J, with 11 bases in the middle. Looked up from germline, CDR1 is LNHDA and CDR2 is SQIVND (reference sequence). CDR3 length: 13 residues. CDR3: CASSPLDSYEQYF. Written as DNA, the CDR3 is TGTGCCAGTAGTCCCCTGGACAGCTACGAGCAGTACTTC.

This clone has only one observation. This chain links TRBV5-6 with TRBJ2-4, with TRBD1 matching 8 bases. The CDR3 extends over 15 amino acids. With V trimmed by 4 bases and J by 6 bases, 9 bases remained unmatched. Per the germline V gene, CDR1 is SGHDT and CDR2 is YYEEEE. CDR3 DNA: TGTGCCAGCAGCACTCCGGACAGGGCTAGAAACATTCAGTACTTC. It yields the protein CASSTPDRARNIQYF.

The chain's CDR3 is CASTGVVQGMFYEQYF. CDR3 coding DNA: TGTGCCAGCACCGGTGTCGTACAGGGGATGTTCTACGAGCAGTACTTC. This chain links TRBV27 with TRBJ2-7, with TRBD1 matching 7 bases. Looked up from germline, CDR1 is MNHEY and CDR2 is SMNVEV (reference sequence). The CDR3 has 16 residues. V dropped 7 bases and J dropped 3; count of bases not matched to a gene: 15.

The CDR3 DNA is TGTGCCAGCAGCCAAGCTGCAGGGGTCACCGGGGAGCTGTTTTTT. Residues: CASSQAAGVTGELFF. This sequence joins TRBV3-1 (or the pseudogene TRBV3-2) and TRBJ2-2; possibly TRBD1 for D (6 bases). Germline V gene lookup returns CDR1 LGHDT and CDR2 YNNKEL (reference sequence). Trimming took 1 base from V and 4 from J, leaving 10 bases between them. The CDR3 covers 15 residues.

The chain uses TRBV4-1 and TRBJ2-1, with 9 bases identical to TRBD2. The trim removed 0 bases at V and 7 bases at J, leaving 10 bases unmatched. Germline V gene sequence: CDR1 MGHRA, CDR2 YSYEKL. This CDR3 contains 17 residues. Here the CDR3 DNA reads TGCGCCAGCAGCCAAGATCGATGGCGGGAGGGCGCGAATGAGCAGTTCTTC. This codes for CASSQDRWREGANEQFF.

The chain employs TRBV7-9 and TRBJ1-1; D perhaps matches TRBD1 (5 bases). V lost 5 bases to trimming and J lost 5 bases, with 12 bases between them. This CDR3 spans 13 amino acids. Germline CDR1 SEHNR, CDR2 FQNEAQ (reference sequence). CDR3 protein: CASSVDGGTEAFF. DNA for the CDR3: TGTGCCAGCAGCGTGGACGGGGGGACTGAAGCTTTCTTT.